This entry concerns a single TCR beta chain. Naive CD8 cells lacked CD45RO, underwent positive selection for CCR7 and left out terminally differentiated effector memory CD45RA+ cells. The study enrolled healthy HIV-negative adults without recent acute infections or vaccinations as donors. This sample was taken from a study of shared clonotypes between healthy human individuals. Profiled with immunoSEQ multiplex PCR; TCRdb holds only in-frame clones, not every one. The sample shows about 680,000 clones, approximately 90% of them seen only once. The germline V gene encodes CDR1 MNHEY and CDR2 SMNVEV (reference sequence). V gave up 2 bases and J gave up 6 bases, with 11 bases separating them. The CDR3 consists of 13 residues.

Sequencing was done on a sample of naive CD8+ T cells sorted from blood. The origin of this receptor is a man between 25 and 39 years old in good health. J is TRBJ2-7 and V is TRBV27; perhaps D is TRBD1 or TRBD2 (5 bases each). The CDR3, as DNA: TGTGCCAGCAGTTTAGGGGACCTCCGCGAGCAGTACTTC. Protein product: CASSLGDLREQYF.